A selection of T cell receptor beta chains follows, all from one sample in a study of blood T cell repertoires in COVID-19. TCRdb keeps only in-frame clones here, not all; method: immunoSEQ multiplex PCR. Of about 260,000 clones in the sample, around 90% were seen once. Sequenced sample: peripheral blood. The receptors come from a human donor in a cohort sampled during active COVID-19. The CDR3 runs from the conserved cysteine through the conserved F or W. The order of the fields is V gene, clone size, J gene, D gene, CDR3 DNA, CDR3 protein. D genes are given only for firm matches. Not all rows give a size; the values are once, few, many and, for expanded clones, a class.

>TRBV5-1|few|TRBJ2-7|NA
TGCGCCAGCAGCCATGGGGGGTACTACGAGCAGTACTTC
CASSHGGYYEQYF
>TRBV6-2/TRBV6-3|NA|TRBJ2-2|NA
TGTGCCAGCAGTTTCAGTTGGAGGATCGCCGGGGAGCTGTTTTTT
CASSFSWRIAGELFF
>TRBV20-1|NA|TRBJ2-3|NA
TGCAGTGCGAGTAACCCAGCGGATACGCAGTATTTT
CSASNPADTQYF
>TRBV18|NA|TRBJ2-7|TRBD2
TGTGCCAGCTCTCCGCCTAGCGGGTCCTACGAGCAGTACTTC
CASSPPSGSYEQYF
>TRBV10-1|NA|TRBJ2-1|TRBD2
TGCGCCAGCAGGCTACCCGGGACTAGCGGGAGTTATTATGAGCAGTTCTTC
CASRLPGTSGSYYEQFF
>TRBV29-1|NA|TRBJ1-1|NA
TGCAGCGTAGAACGTAACACTGAAGCTTTCTTT
CSVERNTEAFF
>TRBV5-1|NA|TRBJ2-7|NA
TGCGCCAGCAGTGGCAGGGAAGGTTCGTACGAGCAGTACTTC
CASSGREGSYEQYF
>TRBV4-1|NA|TRBJ1-2|NA
TGCGCCAGCAGCCAATCTCTCGAGGGAGTGGGCTACACCTTC
CASSQSLEGVGYTF
>TRBV3-1/TRBV3-2|NA|TRBJ1-3|NA
TGTGCCAGCAAGTATAGTTCCTCTGGAAACACCATATATTTT
CASKYSSSGNTIYF
>TRBV11-2|NA|TRBJ2-7|NA
TGTGCCAGCAGCTTAGGGACATCCTACGAGCAGTACTTC
CASSLGTSYEQYF
>TRBV19|NA|TRBJ2-7|NA
TGTGCCAGTTCTGGGGGGGCAACCTACGAGCAGTACTTC
CASSGGATYEQYF
>TRBV9|NA|TRBJ2-2|NA
TGTGCCAGCAGCGTAGTCACTGCCCGGGGGCTGTTTTTT
CASSVVTARGLFF
>TRBV7-6|NA|TRBJ1-1|NA
TGTGCCAGCAGCGAAGGACAGAACACTGAAGCTTTCTTT
CASSEGQNTEAFF
>TRBV7-2|NA|TRBJ1-3|TRBD1
TGTGCCAGCCGCACAGGGGGCTCCTCTGGAAACACCATATATTTT
CASRTGGSSGNTIYF
>TRBV29-1|few|TRBJ2-7|NA
TGCAGCGTTGCCGAAACTAATTACGAGCAGTACTTC
CSVAETNYEQYF
>TRBV24-1|NA|TRBJ2-3|NA
TGTGCCACCAGTGACCGGCCTAGCCGTAGCACAGATACGCAGTATTTT
CATSDRPSRSTDTQYF
>TRBV19|NA|TRBJ2-1|NA
TGTGCCAGTAGTGGGCAATATTACAATGAGCAGTTCTTC
CASSGQYYNEQFF
>TRBV16|NA|TRBJ1-3|NA
TGTGCCAGCAGCCACCAGGCTAAGGCTCCCTCTGGAAACACCATATATTTT
CASSHQAKAPSGNTIYF
>TRBV25-1|once|TRBJ2-6|NA
TGTGCCAGCAGTGACAGGGTCTCTGGGGCCAACGTCCTGACTTTC
CASSDRVSGANVLTF
>TRBV19|NA|TRBJ2-1|NA
TGTGCCAGTACTATAAAGTGGCCGGGAGTTAATGAGCAGTTCTTC
CASTIKWPGVNEQFF
>TRBV14|NA|TRBJ2-6|NA
TGTGCCAGCAGCCAAAGGGTAGGGGGAGCTGGGGCCAACGTCCTGACTTTC
CASSQRVGGAGANVLTF
>TRBV9|NA|TRBJ2-7|TRBD1
TGTGCCAGCAGCGCGGACAGGGATACCTACGAGCAGTACTTC
CASSADRDTYEQYF
>TRBV10-3|NA|TRBJ2-7|NA
TGTGCCATCAGTGTGACAGGCGAGCAGTACTTC
CAISVTGEQYF
>TRBV19|once|TRBJ1-1|NA
TGTGCCAGTAGTATAGCCGCACTCACTGAAGCTTTCTTT
CASSIAALTEAFF
>TRBV5-4|NA|TRBJ2-7|TRBD1
TGTGCCAGCAGCTGGGACAGGGCTGAGCTCTACGAGCAGTACTTC
CASSWDRAELYEQYF
>TRBV5-4|NA|TRBJ1-1|TRBD1
TGTGCCAGCAGCTCCGGGACAGGCTTTACTGAAGCTTTCTTT
CASSSGTGFTEAFF
>TRBV28|NA|TRBJ2-7|NA
TGTGCCAGCAGGCGCAGGGGCGGCCACTACGAGCAGTACTTC
CASRRRGGHYEQYF
>TRBV7-8|NA|TRBJ2-1|TRBD2
TGTGCCAGCAGCCCCATAGCGGGGGAAACCTACAATGAGCAGTTCTTC
CASSPIAGETYNEQFF
>TRBV28|NA|TRBJ1-5|NA
TGTGCCAGCAGTTTGCTACAGTGGAATCAGCCCCAGCATTTT
CASSLLQWNQPQHF
>TRBV15|NA|TRBJ1-6|NA
TGTGCCACCAGCAGAGATCGTCCAGGGTATAATTCACCCCTCCACTTT
CATSRDRPGYNSPLHF
>TRBV27|few|TRBJ2-7|NA
TGTGCCAGCAGTGGAGGCTACGAGCAGTACTTC
CASSGGYEQYF
>TRBV2|NA|TRBJ1-2|NA
TGTGCCAGTCACACGACGGGGTCTAACTATGGCTACACCTTC
CASHTTGSNYGYTF
>TRBV7-6|NA|TRBJ1-2|NA
TGTGCCAGCAGCTTAGGGGCGAACGCCTTGGGAGATGGCTACACCTTC
CASSLGANALGDGYTF
>TRBV9|NA|TRBJ2-1|TRBD2
TGTGCCAGCAGCGTTACTAGCGGGAGAAGCAATGAGCAGTTCTTC
CASSVTSGRSNEQFF
>TRBV2|NA|TRBJ2-4|NA
TGTGCCAGCAGTGAGGAGGGGGCCGTCTTAGCCAAAAACATTCAGTACTTC
CASSEEGAVLAKNIQYF
>TRBV27|NA|TRBJ1-2|NA
TGTGCCAGCAGTCCAACTACAGGGAACTGGGGCTATGGCTACACCTTC
CASSPTTGNWGYGYTF
>TRBV27|NA|TRBJ1-1|NA
TGTGCCAGCAGTTTATACGGCAGCGTACCTGAAGCTTTCTTT
CASSLYGSVPEAFF
>TRBV5-4|NA|TRBJ2-7|TRBD1
TGTGCCAGCAGCTTGGACGGACAGGGACTCGACGAGCAGTACTTC
CASSLDGQGLDEQYF
>TRBV12-3/TRBV12-4|once|TRBJ2-7|TRBD1
TGTGCCAGCGGGGGTTGGACAGGTCAGGACTTC
CASGGWTGQDF
>TRBV3-1/TRBV3-2|NA|TRBJ2-5|TRBD2
TGTGCCAGCAGCCTATTAGCGGGGGGGATTCAAGAGACCCAGTACTTC
CASSLLAGGIQETQYF
>TRBV4-3|NA|TRBJ2-7|NA
TGCGCCAGCAGCCAAGACCCGACAGCCTACTACGAGCAGTACTTC
CASSQDPTAYYEQYF
>TRBV12-3/TRBV12-4|NA|TRBJ2-7|TRBD1
TGTGCCAGCAGCTATACAGGGGGGCACCAGTACTTC
CASSYTGGHQYF
>TRBV27|NA|TRBJ2-7|TRBD1
TGTGCCAGAACCACGGGACAGGTAATACACGAGCAGTACTTC
CARTTGQVIHEQYF